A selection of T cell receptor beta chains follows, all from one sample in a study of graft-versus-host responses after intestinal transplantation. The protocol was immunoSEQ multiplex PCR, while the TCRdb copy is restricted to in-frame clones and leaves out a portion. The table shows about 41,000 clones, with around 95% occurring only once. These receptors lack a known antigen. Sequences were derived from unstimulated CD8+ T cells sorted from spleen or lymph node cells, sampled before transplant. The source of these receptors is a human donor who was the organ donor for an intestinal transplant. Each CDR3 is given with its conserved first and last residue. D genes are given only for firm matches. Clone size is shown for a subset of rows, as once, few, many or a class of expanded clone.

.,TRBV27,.,CASGVGAYEQYF
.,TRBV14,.,CASSSSITAISSYEQYF
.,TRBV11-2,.,CASSLYLRNYGYTF
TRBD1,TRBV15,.,CATSARQGGGTEAFF
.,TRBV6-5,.,CASSRPDGGKTQYF
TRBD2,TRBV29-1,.,CSVEFERGPSYEQYF
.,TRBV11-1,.,CASSLLQGYEQYF
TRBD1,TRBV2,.,CASSEARRGLGQPQHF
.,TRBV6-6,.,CASSYNLGWASYEQYF
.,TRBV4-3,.,CASSQDLAGGASGNTIYF
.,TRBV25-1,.,CASSEYSWNEQFF
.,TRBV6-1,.,CASSNSYNEQFF
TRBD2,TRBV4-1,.,CASSQAGGQETQYF
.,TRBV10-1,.,CASSESSSVGGPYNEQFF
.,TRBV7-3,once,CASSLMGGTDTQYF
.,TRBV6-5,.,CASSYSTGNTGELFF
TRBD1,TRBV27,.,CASSDRGQGYTF
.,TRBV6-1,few,CASNRAGNTIYF
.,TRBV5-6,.,CASSLGLAKNIQYF